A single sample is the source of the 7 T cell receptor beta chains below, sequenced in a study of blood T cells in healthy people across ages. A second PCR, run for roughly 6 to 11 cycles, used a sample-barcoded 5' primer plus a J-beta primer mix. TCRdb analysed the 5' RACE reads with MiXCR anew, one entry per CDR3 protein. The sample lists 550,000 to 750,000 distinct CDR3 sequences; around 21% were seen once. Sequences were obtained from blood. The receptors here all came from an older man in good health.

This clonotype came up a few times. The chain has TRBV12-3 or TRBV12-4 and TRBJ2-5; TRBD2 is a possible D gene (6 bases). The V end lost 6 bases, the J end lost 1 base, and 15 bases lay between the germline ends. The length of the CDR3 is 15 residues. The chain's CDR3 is CASSPTGGIQETQYF. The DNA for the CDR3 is TGTGCCAGCAGCCCCACTGGCGGGATCCAAGAGACCCAGTACTTC.

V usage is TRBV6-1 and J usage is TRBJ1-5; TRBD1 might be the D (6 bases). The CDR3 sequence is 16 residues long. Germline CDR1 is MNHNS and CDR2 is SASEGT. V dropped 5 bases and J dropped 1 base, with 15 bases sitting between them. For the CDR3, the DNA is TGTGCCAGCAGTCCAGGAGGGGGGCCCAGCAATCAGCCCCAGCATTTT. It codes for CASSPGGGPSNQPQHF.

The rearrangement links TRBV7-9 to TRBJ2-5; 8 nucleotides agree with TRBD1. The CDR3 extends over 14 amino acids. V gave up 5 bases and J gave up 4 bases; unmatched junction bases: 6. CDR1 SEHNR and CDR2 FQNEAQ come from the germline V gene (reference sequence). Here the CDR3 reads CASSRGQERETQYF. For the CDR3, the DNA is TGTGCCAGCAGCCGGGGACAGGAGCGAGAGACCCAGTACTTC.

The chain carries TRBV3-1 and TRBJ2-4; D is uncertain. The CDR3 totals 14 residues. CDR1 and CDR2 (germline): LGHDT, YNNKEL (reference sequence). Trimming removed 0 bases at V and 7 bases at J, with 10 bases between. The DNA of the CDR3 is TGTGCCAGCAGCCAAGAGGCAGCCCCTAACATTCAGTACTTC. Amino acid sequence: CASSQEAAPNIQYF. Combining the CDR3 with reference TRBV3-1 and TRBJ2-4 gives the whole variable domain DTAVSQTPKYLVTQMGNDKSIKCEQNLGHDTMYWYKQDSKKFLKIMFSYNNKELIINETVPNRFSPKSPDKAHLNLHINSLELGDSAVYFCASSQEAAPNIQYFGAGTRLSVL.

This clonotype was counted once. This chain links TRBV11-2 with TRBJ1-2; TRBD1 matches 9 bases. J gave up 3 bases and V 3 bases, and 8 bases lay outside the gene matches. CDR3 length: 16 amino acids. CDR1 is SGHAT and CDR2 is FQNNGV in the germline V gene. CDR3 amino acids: CASSLDRGGRYYGYTF. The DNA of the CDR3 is TGTGCCAGCAGCTTGGACAGGGGTGGGAGGTACTATGGCTACACCTTC.

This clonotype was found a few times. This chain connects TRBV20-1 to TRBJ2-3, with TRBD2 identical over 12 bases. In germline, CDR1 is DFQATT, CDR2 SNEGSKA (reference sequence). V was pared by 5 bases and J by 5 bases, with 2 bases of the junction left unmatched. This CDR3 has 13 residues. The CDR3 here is CSAASGREDTQYF. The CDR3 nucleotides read TGCAGTGCTGCTAGCGGGAGGGAAGATACGCAGTATTTT.

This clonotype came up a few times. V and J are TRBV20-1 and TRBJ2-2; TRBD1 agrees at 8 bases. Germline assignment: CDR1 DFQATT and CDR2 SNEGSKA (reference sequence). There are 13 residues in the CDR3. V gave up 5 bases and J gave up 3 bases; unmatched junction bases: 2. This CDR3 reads CSAQTGDTGELFF. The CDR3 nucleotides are TGCAGTGCTCAGACAGGGGACACCGGGGAGCTGTTTTTT.